This TCR beta chain was recovered during a study of CD8 T cells in Susac syndrome. Overall study context: Sequenced Susac syndrome patients included more than five with clinically active disease and eight in remission. General study findings and limits: Only a relatively small number of individuals were included in the TCR sequencing and HLA analysis.

After extraction with the RNeasy kit, about 0.5 to 1 ug of the RNA was reverse transcribed using random hexamers. TCRdb reprocessed the immunoSEQ multiplex PCR reads via MiXCR and lists one record per CDR3 protein. The table lists over 150,000 distinct CDR3 sequences, roughly 94% of them singletons, with 0.085% to 0.1% in the top ten. V lost 5 bases, J lost 3 bases, and 12 bases stayed unmatched. Germline V gives CDR1 SEHNR, CDR2 FQNEAQ (reference sequence). This CDR3 is 17 amino acids long. Sequencing of TCR beta was performed on blood CD8+ and CD4+ T cells. The patients with Susac syndrome satisfied recently defined diagnostic criteria for either definite or probable disease. Comments on this clonotype: What it binds is not known.

The sequence derives from a human donor with Susac syndrome. Sequencing was carried out using CD4+ T cells from PBMCs. The chain carries TRBV7-9 and TRBJ2-3; the match to TRBD1 covers 9 bases. CDR3 coding DNA: TGTGCCAGCAGCCCGTCTACAGGGGGCGCGAGGACAGATACGCAGTATTTT. Its protein is CASSPSTGGARTDTQYF.